The clone carrying this TCR beta chain has a handful of counts. Using immunoSEQ multiplex PCR, the repertoire was profiled, and TCRdb retains in-frame clones only, with some absent. The sample records 250,000 or so clones, 70% to 80% being singletons. These data come from a study of blood T cell repertoires in COVID-19. The germline V gene has CDR1 LNHDA and CDR2 SQIVND (reference sequence). The CDR3 contains 13 residues. Trimming shortened V by 7 bases and J by 3 bases, and 13 bases separated the two germline ends. This sequence was found in a woman of 80 years or more with acute or convalescent COVID-19. The sequencing input was peripheral blood. The chain joins TRBV19 to TRBJ2-7; D may be TRBD2 (5 bases). DNA for the CDR3: TGTGCCAGTAACCAAGCGGTGGGCTACGAGCAGTACTTC. Its translation: CASNQAVGYEQYF.